These 21 T cell receptor beta chains originate from one sample sequenced in a study of T cell repertoires in cytomegalovirus infection. TCRdb re-derived calls from the reads in MiXCR, one entry per CDR3 protein. The sample yields about 450,000 distinct CDR3 sequences, about 33% seen once. The sample consisted of PBMCs. These receptors all stem from a human donor in good health (CMV status not recorded). Some clones in this sample may be carry-over from other donors' samples.

V is TRBV7-8 and J is TRBJ1-5, with 8 bases that match TRBD1. V shed 4 bases, J shed 0 bases, and the junction held 17 bases outside the gene matches. Germline CDR1 SGHVS, CDR2 FQNEAQ. The CDR3 runs 20 residues. The CDR3 here is CASSSLWGQARGASNQPQHF. Here the CDR3 DNA reads TGTGCCAGCAGCTCTCTTTGGGGACAGGCTAGGGGGGCTAGCAATCAGCCCCAGCATTTT.

The chain couples TRBV3-1 to TRBJ1-1; D is ambiguous. Germline CDR1 LGHDT, CDR2 YNNKEL (reference sequence). The CDR3 is 14 residues long. V was clipped by 0 bases and J by 1 base, with 6 bases between them. CDR3 coding DNA: TGTGCCAGCAGCCAAGATTTAAGGAACACTGAAGCTTTCTTT. Translating gives CASSQDLRNTEAFF.

This clonotype appeared a few times. CDR3 sequence reads: CASSYSNVKIKQYF. In DNA form, the CDR3 reads TGTGCCAGCAGTTACTCGAACGTGAAGATAAAGCAGTACTTC. The chain links TRBV6-9 to TRBJ2-7; D gene unclear. Germline V lookup: CDR1 MNHGY, CDR2 SVAAGI. Trimming stripped 3 bases from V and 8 bases from J, with 17 bases between. The CDR3 runs to 14 residues.

This chain joins TRBV14 and TRBJ2-3, with 10 bases identical to TRBD2. Germline V gives CDR1 SGHDN, CDR2 FVKESK. The CDR3 consists of 18 residues. Trimming cost V 2 bases and J 1 base; bases outside gene matches: 9. CDR3 sequence reads: CASSQITSGAFRTDTQYF. The CDR3 DNA sequence: TGTGCCAGCAGCCAAATCACTAGCGGGGCCTTCCGCACAGATACGCAGTATTTT.

This clonotype was observed a few times. The chain joins TRBV7-2 to TRBJ2-7; tentative D call: TRBD2 (6 bases). In germline, CDR1 is SGHTA, CDR2 FQGNSA. Trimming took off 6 bases at V and 1 base at J, with 25 bases between the two ends. The CDR3 sequence is 18 residues long. CDR3 bases: TGTGCCAGCAGTCTTAGCGGACGTAAGGGGACGGCATCCTACGAGCAGTACTTC. This codes for CASSLSGRKGTASYEQYF.

This clonotype was seen a handful of times. The chain couples TRBV19 to TRBJ1-5; maybe TRBD1 (5 bases). From germline, CDR1 is LNHDA and CDR2 SQIVND (reference sequence). V lost 5 bases and J 6 bases, leaving 23 bases between the germline ends. The CDR3 contains 17 residues. This chain's CDR3 is CASSGRPGRRRGQPQHF. The CDR3 DNA is TGTGCCAGTAGTGGACGACCGGGACGCCGAAGGGGTCAGCCCCAGCATTTT.

The chain recombines TRBV19 with TRBJ1-2, with D possibly matching TRBD1 (5 bases). The CDR3 is 13 amino acids. Germline loops: CDR1 LNHDA, CDR2 SQIVND (reference sequence). V was cut by 3 bases and J by 8 bases, with 13 bases left in between. The CDR3 loop reads CASSIRDVWGYTF. In nucleotides, the CDR3 is TGTGCCAGTAGTATCCGGGACGTGTGGGGCTACACCTTC.

Only a few counts were recorded for this clonotype. The V call is TRBV6-6, the J call TRBJ1-1; no definite D call. This CDR3 is built from 15 residues. The germline CDR1 and CDR2 sequences are MNHNY and SVGAGI (reference sequence). V was clipped by 0 bases and J by 0 bases, with 8 bases between them. CDR3 residues: CASSYSRQLNTEAFF. The CDR3 DNA reads TGTGCCAGCAGTTACTCGAGGCAGCTGAACACTGAAGCTTTCTTT.

This clonotype was seen at least ten times. This sequence joins TRBV6-1 and TRBJ1-1; unclear D gene. V lost 7 bases and J 2 bases, leaving 5 bases between the germline ends. This CDR3 has 11 residues. Germline CDR1 is MNHNS and CDR2 is SASEGT. CDR3 residues: CASTVNTEAFF. Written as DNA, the CDR3 is TGTGCCAGCACCGTCAACACTGAAGCTTTCTTT.

This clonotype occurred a few times. The chain uses TRBV4-3 and TRBJ1-5; maybe TRBD1 (6 bases). V gave up 3 bases and J gave up 0 bases, with 15 bases separating them. CDR1 is LGHNA and CDR2 is YSLEER in the germline V gene. The CDR3 consists of 17 residues. For the CDR3, the DNA is TGCGCCAGCAGCCAGGCAAGGACAGCCTATAGCAATCAGCCCCAGCATTTT. Amino acids: CASSQARTAYSNQPQHF.

Points on this clonotype: A much bigger clone sits one base away, suggesting this may be a read error. The rearrangement uses TRBV12-3 or TRBV12-4 and TRBJ2-1, with no clear D. The CDR3 consists of 15 residues. The CDR3 protein is CASSRPDISYNEQLF. The CDR3 DNA reads as TGTGCCAGCAGTCGGCCTGATATCTCCTACAATGAGCAGCTCTTC.

V and J are TRBV12-3 or TRBV12-4 and TRBJ1-5; possibly TRBD1 for D (6 bases). This CDR3 region has 15 residues. V was clipped by 5 bases and J by 0 bases, with 11 bases between them. CDR3 region: CASSRRQVSNQPQHF. The CDR3 coding sequence is TGTGCCAGCAGTCGTCGACAGGTTAGCAATCAGCCCCAGCATTTT.

The V and J genes are TRBV15 and TRBJ2-7, with TRBD1 matching 10 bases. Per germline, CDR1 LNHNV and CDR2 YYDKDF (reference sequence). V trimming: 0 bases; J trimming: 1 base; junction bases outside the gene matches: 6. This CDR3 region has 17 residues. The CDR3 sequence is CATSRDLTGGRSYEQYF. In DNA form, the CDR3 reads TGTGCCACCAGCAGAGATCTGACAGGGGGCAGGTCCTACGAGCAGTACTTC.

This rearrangement joins TRBV4-1 to TRBJ2-2; TRBD2 aligns across 7 bases. After removal of 4 bases from V and 4 bases from J, the junction contained 12 bases not matched to a gene. The CDR3 contains 17 residues. Germline CDR1 MGHRA, CDR2 YSYEKL. The CDR3 sequence: CASSLLWEGARTGELFF. For the CDR3, the DNA is TGCGCCAGCAGCCTTCTTTGGGAGGGAGCCCGCACCGGGGAGCTGTTTTTT.

The CDR3 reads CASIPRDSNYGYTF. CDR3 nucleotide sequence: TGTGCCAGTATACCCCGGGACAGCAACTATGGCTACACCTTC. This chain connects TRBV19 to TRBJ1-2, with 7 bases fitting TRBD1. Germline assignment: CDR1 LNHDA and CDR2 SQIVND (reference sequence). This CDR3 is built from 14 residues. After removal of 7 bases from V and 2 bases from J, the junction contained 7 bases not matched to a gene.

The gene calls are TRBV15 and TRBJ2-5, with D perhaps being TRBD1 or TRBD2 (5 bases each). Germline CDR1 reads LNHNV; CDR2 reads YYDKDF (reference sequence). This CDR3 comprises 16 residues. V lost 2 bases and J lost 4, with 17 bases in between. As DNA, the CDR3 is TGTGCCACCAGCAGATCCGGGACGCGAAGCAGAGAGACCCAGTACTTC. This translates into CATSRSGTRSRETQYF.

V and J are TRBV7-2 and TRBJ2-1, with unresolved D. Germline V gene lookup returns CDR1 SGHTA and CDR2 FQGNSA. Between the trimmed V and J ends, which lost 5 bases and 8 bases, there was a span of 25 bases. The length of the CDR3 is 17 residues. CDR3: CASSHRPLTVIGYEQFF. DNA for the CDR3: TGTGCCAGCAGCCACCGCCCCCTAACAGTGATCGGGTATGAGCAGTTCTTC.

Comments on this clonotype: This may be a read error, as it is one base from a much larger clone. The J gene is TRBJ2-2, the V gene TRBV19; the D gene is possibly TRBD1 (5 bases). CDR1 is LNHDA and CDR2 is SQIVND in the germline V gene (reference sequence). V gave up 9 bases and J gave up 0 bases, with 8 bases separating them. This CDR3 has 13 residues. Here the CDR3 DNA reads TGTGCCAGCAGGACACCGAACACCGGGGAGCTGTTTTTT. Protein product: CASRTPNTGELFF. Drawing the rest from reference TRBV19 and TRBJ2-2, the complete variable domain is DGGITQSPKYLFRKEGQNVTLSCEQNLNHDAMYWYRQDPGQGLRLIYYSQIVNDFQKGDIAEGYSVSREKKESFPLTVTSAQKNPTAFYLCASRTPNTGELFFGEGSRLTVL.

V gene TRBV28 combines with J gene TRBJ1-5, with TRBD1 as a possible D gene (5 bases). In germline, CDR1 is MDHEN, CDR2 SYDVKM. The CDR3 length is 15 residues. Trimming stripped 6 bases from V and 1 base from J, with 13 bases between. The DNA for the CDR3 is TGTGCCAGCAGGCTGCAGGGTCTAAGCAATCAGCCCCAGCATTTT. Translated: CASRLQGLSNQPQHF.

V gene TRBV6-5 combines with J gene TRBJ1-4, with 9 bases that match TRBD1. The CDR3 has 15 residues. The ends lost 7 bases at V and 4 bases at J; junction bases unmatched: 7. Germline CDR1 reads MNHEY; CDR2 reads SVGAGI. For the CDR3, the DNA is TGTGCCAGCACACGAGACAGGGGGTTTAATGAAAAACTGTTTTTT. It codes for CASTRDRGFNEKLFF.

The V and J genes are TRBV6-2 or TRBV6-3 and TRBJ1-5; tentatively, D is TRBD1 (6 bases). V shed 8 bases and J shed 3 bases, with 11 bases lying between them. Germline CDR1 is MNHEY and CDR2 is SVGEGT. This CDR3 is 13 amino acids long. As DNA, the CDR3 is TGTGCCAGCCGCAGGGGACACAATCAGCCCCAGCATTTT. Amino acids: CASRRGHNQPQHF.